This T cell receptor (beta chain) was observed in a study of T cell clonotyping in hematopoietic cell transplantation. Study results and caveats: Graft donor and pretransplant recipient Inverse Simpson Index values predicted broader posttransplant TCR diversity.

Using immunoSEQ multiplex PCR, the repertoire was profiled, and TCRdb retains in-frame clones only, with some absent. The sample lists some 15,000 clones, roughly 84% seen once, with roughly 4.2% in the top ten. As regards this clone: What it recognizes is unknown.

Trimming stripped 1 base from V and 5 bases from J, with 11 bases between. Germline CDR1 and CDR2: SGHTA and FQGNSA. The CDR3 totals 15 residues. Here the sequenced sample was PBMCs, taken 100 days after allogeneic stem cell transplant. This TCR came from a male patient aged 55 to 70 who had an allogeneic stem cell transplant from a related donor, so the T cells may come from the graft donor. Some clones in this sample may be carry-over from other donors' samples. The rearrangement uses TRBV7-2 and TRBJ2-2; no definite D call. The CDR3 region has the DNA TGTGCCAGCAGCTTAGGCCCAACTGGGACCGGGGAGCTGTTTTTT. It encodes CASSLGPTGTGELFF.